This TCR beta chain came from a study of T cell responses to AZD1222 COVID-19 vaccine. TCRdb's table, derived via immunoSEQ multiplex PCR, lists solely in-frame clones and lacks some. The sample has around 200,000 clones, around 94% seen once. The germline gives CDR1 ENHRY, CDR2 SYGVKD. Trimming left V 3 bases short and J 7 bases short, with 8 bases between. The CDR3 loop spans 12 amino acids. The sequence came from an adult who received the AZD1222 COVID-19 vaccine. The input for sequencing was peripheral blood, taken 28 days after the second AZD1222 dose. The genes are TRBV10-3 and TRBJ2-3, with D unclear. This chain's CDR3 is CAISEETNTQYF. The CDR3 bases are TGTGCCATCAGTGAAGAAACAAATACGCAGTATTTT.